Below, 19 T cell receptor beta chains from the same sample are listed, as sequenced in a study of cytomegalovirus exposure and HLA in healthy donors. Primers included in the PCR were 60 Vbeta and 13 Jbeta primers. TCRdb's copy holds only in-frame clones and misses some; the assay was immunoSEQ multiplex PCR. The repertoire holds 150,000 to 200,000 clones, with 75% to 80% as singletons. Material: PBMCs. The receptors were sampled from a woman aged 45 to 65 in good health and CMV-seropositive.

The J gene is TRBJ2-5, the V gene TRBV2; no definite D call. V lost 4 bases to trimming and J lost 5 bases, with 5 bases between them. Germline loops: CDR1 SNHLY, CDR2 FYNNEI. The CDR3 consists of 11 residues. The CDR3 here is CASSGRETQYF. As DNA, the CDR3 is TGTGCCAGCAGTGGCCGGGAGACCCAGTACTTC.

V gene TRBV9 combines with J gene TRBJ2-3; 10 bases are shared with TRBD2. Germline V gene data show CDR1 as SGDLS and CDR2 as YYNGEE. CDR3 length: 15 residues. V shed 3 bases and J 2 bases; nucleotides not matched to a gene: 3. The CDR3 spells CASSGAGGPTDTQYF. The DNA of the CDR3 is TGTGCCAGCAGCGGAGCGGGGGGGCCCACAGATACGCAGTATTTT.

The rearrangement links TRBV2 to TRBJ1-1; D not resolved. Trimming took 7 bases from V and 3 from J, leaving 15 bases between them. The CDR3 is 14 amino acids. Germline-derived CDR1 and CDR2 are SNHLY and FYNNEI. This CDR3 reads CASTLAAGDTEAFF. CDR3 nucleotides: TGTGCCAGCACACTAGCAGCCGGTGACACTGAAGCTTTCTTT.

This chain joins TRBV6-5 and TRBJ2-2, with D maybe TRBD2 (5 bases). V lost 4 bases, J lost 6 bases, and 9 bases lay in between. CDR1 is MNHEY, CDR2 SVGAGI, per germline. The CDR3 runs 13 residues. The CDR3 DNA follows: TGTGCCAGCAGTTGGGCACTAGCCGGGGAGCTGTTTTTT. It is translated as CASSWALAGELFF.

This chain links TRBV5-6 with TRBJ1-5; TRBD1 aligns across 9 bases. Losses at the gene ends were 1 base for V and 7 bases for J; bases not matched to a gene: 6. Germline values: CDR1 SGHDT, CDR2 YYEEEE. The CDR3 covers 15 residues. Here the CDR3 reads CASSLQTGGGQPQHF. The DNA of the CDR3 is TGTGCCAGCAGCTTGCAGACAGGGGGTGGGCAGCCCCAGCATTTT.

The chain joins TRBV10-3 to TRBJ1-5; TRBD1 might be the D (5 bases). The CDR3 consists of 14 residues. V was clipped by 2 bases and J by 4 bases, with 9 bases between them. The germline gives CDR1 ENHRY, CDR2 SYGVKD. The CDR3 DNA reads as TGTGCCATCAGTGAGGGAGGGACTAATCAGCCCCAGCATTTT. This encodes CAISEGGTNQPQHF.

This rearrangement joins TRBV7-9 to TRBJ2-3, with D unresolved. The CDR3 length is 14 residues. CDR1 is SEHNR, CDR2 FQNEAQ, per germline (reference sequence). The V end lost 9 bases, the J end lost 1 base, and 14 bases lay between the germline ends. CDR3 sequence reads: CASGPLVGTDTQYF. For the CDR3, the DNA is TGTGCCAGTGGCCCGTTGGTGGGCACAGATACGCAGTATTTT.

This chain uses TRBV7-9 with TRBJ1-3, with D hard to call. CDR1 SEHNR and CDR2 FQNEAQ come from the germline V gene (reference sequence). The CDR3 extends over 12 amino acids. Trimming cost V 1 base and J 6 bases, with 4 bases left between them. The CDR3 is CASSLGQNTIYF. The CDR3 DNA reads TGTGCCAGCAGCTTAGGACAAAACACCATATATTTT.

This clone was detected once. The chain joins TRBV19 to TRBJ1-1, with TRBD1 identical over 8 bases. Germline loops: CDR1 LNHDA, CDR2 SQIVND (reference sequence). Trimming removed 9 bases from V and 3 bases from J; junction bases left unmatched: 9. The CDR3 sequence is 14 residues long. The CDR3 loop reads CARGRGQVYTEAFF. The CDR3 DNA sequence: TGTGCCAGAGGCCGGGGACAGGTCTACACTGAAGCTTTCTTT. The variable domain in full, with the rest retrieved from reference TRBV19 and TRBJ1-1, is DGGITQSPKYLFRKEGQNVTLSCEQNLNHDAMYWYRQDPGQGLRLIYYSQIVNDFQKGDIAEGYSVSREKKESFPLTVTSAQKNPTAFYLCARGRGQVYTEAFFGQGTRLTVV.

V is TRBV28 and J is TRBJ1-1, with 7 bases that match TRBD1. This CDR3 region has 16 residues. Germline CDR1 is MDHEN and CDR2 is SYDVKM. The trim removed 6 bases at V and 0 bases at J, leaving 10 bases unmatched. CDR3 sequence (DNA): TGTGCCAGCAGCCAGACAGGGACCAACATGAACACTGAAGCTTTCTTT. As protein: CASSQTGTNMNTEAFF.

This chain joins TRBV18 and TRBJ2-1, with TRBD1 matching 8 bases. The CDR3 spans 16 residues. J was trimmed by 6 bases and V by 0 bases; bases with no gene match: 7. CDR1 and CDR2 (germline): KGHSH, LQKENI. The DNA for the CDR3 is TGTGCCAGCTCACCACCGAGGCAGGGGGCCCGCAATGAGCAGTTCTTC. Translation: CASSPPRQGARNEQFF.

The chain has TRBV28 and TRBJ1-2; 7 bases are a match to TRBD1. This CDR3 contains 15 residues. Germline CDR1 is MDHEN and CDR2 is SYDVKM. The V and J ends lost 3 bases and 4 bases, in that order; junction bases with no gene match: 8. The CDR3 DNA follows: TGTGCCAGCAGTTTGCCCCCACGGGACAGCTATGGCTACACCTTC. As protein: CASSLPPRDSYGYTF.

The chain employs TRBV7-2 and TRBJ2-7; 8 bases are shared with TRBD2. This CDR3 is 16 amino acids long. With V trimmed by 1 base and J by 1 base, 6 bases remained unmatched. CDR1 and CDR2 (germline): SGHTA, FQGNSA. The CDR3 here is CASSLVPAGVSYEQYF. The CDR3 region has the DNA TGTGCCAGCAGCTTAGTCCCAGCGGGGGTATCCTACGAGCAGTACTTC.

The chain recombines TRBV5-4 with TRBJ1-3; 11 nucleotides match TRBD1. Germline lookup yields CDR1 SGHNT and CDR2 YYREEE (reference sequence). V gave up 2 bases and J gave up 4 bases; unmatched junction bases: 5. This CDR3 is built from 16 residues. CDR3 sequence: CASSLGQGAGGNTIYF. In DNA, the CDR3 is TGTGCCAGCAGCTTAGGACAGGGGGCCGGGGGAAACACCATATATTTT.

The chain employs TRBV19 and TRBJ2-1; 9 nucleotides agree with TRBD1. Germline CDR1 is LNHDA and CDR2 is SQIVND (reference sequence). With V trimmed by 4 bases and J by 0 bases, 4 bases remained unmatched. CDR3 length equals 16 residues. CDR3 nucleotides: TGTGCCAGTAGTACTACAGGGGGCGACTCCTACAATGAGCAGTTCTTC. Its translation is CASSTTGGDSYNEQFF.

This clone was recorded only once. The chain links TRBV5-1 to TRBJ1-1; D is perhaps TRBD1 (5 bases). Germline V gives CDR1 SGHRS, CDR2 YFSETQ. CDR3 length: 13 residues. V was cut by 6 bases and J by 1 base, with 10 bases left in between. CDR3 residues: CASTRDSNTEAFF. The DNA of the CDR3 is TGCGCCAGCACAAGGGACTCGAACACTGAAGCTTTCTTT.

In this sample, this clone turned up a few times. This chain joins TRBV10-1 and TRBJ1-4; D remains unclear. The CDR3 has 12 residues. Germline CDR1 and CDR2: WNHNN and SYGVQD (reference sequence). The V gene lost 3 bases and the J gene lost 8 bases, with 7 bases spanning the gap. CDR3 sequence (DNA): TGCGCCAGCAGTGATGGAGAGGAAAAACTGTTTTTT. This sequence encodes CASSDGEEKLFF.

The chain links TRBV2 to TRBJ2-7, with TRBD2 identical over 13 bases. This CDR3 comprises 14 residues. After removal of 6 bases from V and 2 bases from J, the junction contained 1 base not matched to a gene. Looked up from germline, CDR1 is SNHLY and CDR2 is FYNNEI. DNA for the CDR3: TGTGCCAGCAGACTAGCGGGAGGGGCCTACGAGCAGTACTTC. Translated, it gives CASRLAGGAYEQYF.

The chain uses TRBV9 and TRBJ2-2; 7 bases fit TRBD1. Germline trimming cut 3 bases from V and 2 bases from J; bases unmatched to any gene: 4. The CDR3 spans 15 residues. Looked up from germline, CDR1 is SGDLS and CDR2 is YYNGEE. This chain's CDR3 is CASSARQGNTGELFF. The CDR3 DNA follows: TGTGCCAGCAGCGCCAGACAGGGAAACACCGGGGAGCTGTTTTTT. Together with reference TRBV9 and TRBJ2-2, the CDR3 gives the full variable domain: DSGVTQTPKHLITATGQRVTLRCSPRSGDLSVYWYQQSLDQGLQFLIQYYNGEERAKGNILERFSAQQFPDLHSELNLSSLELGDSALYFCASSARQGNTGELFFGEGSRLTVL.